This TCR beta chain was found in a study of blood T cells in healthy people across ages. It was with a sample-barcoded 5' primer and a J-beta primer mix that a second PCR of roughly 6 to 11 cycles was run. TCRdb re-called the 5' RACE reads with MiXCR, one entry per CDR3 protein. The sample contains about 560,000 distinct CDR3 sequences, about a quarter of which appear only once. This clonotype occurred a few times. The CDR3 contains 15 residues. Trimming took 5 bases from V and 7 from J, leaving 18 bases between them. The germline V gene encodes CDR1 SGHAT and CDR2 FQNNGV. In addition, the sample was reused for a study of T cells of mothers and their children. That study adds: Each mother gave over 8 million TCR beta CDR3 reads; each child, about 3 million.

Input material: blood. This receptor was taken from a boy under 10 years old in good health. The chain is built from TRBV11-2 and TRBJ2-1; tentatively, D is TRBD2 (7 bases). Here the CDR3 DNA reads TGTGCCAGCAGCCCCGTGGCCGGGGGGCCTAATGAGCAGTTCTTC. Its translation is CASSPVAGGPNEQFF.